These 31 T cell receptor beta chains share one sample of origin, sequenced in a study of metastatic and nonmetastatic thyroid tumors. Thyroid surgery was performed in patients who had received no treatment beforehand. TCRdb re-analyzed the PCR reads using MiXCR. Of about 20,000 clones listed, 12% are singletons. Sample: blood. The origin of the receptors is a male donor with papillary thyroid cancer or a benign thyroid nodule (not recorded which). Some clones in this sample may be carry-over from other donors' samples.

This clone was seen ten or more times. The chain employs TRBV11-3 and TRBJ2-1, with 11 bases fitting TRBD1. The CDR3 spans 16 residues. The germline gives CDR1 SGHNT, CDR2 YENEEA. V lost 4 bases to trimming and J lost 1 base; unmatched junction nucleotides: 3. The CDR3 DNA follows: TGTGCCAGCAGCTCCAGGGACAGGGGGTCCTACAATGAGCAGTTCTTC. This sequence encodes CASSSRDRGSYNEQFF.

As DNA, the CDR3 is TGTGCCAGCAGTCCTGGGACTAGCAATGAGCAGTTCTTC. This codes for CASSPGTSNEQFF. The chain links TRBV6-4 to TRBJ2-1; TRBD2 aligns across 8 bases. The J segment lost 6 bases and the V segment lost 5 bases, leaving 3 bases of the junction unmatched. This CDR3 region has 13 residues. CDR1 is MRHNA and CDR2 is SNTAGT in the germline V gene.

This clone was recorded at least ten times. This chain joins TRBV16 and TRBJ1-1, with D perhaps matching TRBD1 (5 bases). The V gene lost 0 bases and the J gene lost 0 bases, with 14 bases spanning the gap. Per the germline V gene, CDR1 is KGHSY and CDR2 is FQNENV. This CDR3 is built from 17 residues. Here the CDR3 DNA reads TGTGCCAGCAGCCAATCCGGGACCTTCTACATGAACACTGAAGCTTTCTTT. Protein product: CASSQSGTFYMNTEAFF.

This clone was observed many times. The rearrangement joins TRBV6-4 to TRBJ2-3; TRBD1 agrees at 7 bases. The J segment lost 4 bases and the V segment lost 3 bases, leaving 1 base of the junction unmatched. The CDR3 length is 13 residues. Per the germline V gene, CDR1 is MRHNA and CDR2 is SNTAGT. The CDR3 is CASSEGGADTQYF. CDR3 sequence (DNA): TGTGCCAGCAGTGAAGGGGGCGCAGATACGCAGTATTTT.

The chain recombines TRBV6-1 with TRBJ2-7; 11 positions agree with TRBD2. V trimming: 5 bases; J trimming: 3 bases; junction bases outside the gene matches: 6. The CDR3 contains 15 residues. Germline V gives CDR1 MNHNS, CDR2 SASEGT. DNA of the CDR3: TGTGCCAGCAGTACGACTAGCGGGAAGATCTACGAGCAGTACTTC. The encoded protein is CASSTTSGKIYEQYF.

This clone was seen repeatedly, ten times or more. This rearrangement joins TRBV12-3 or TRBV12-4 to TRBJ1-3; D is undetermined. Trimming stripped 3 bases from V and 2 bases from J, with 8 bases between. CDR3 length equals 14 residues. In DNA form, the CDR3 reads TGTGCCAGCAGTTTTGGGTCGGCTGGAAACACCATATATTTT. As protein: CASSFGSAGNTIYF.

This clone came up a few times. The chain has TRBV6-1 and TRBJ2-1, with D unresolved. Germline V CDR1 and CDR2: MNHNS, SASEGT. The CDR3 consists of 13 residues. Deletions cut 1 base from V and 8 bases from J, with 9 bases between. DNA of the CDR3: TGTGCCAGCAGTGAAGAGCCCTGGGATGAGCAGTTCTTC. Its translation: CASSEEPWDEQFF.

This chain connects TRBV9 to TRBJ2-7; 7 nucleotides match TRBD1. Germline V gives CDR1 SGDLS, CDR2 YYNGEE. The junction had 8 bases not matched to a gene; V was cut back by 1 base and J by 4 bases. This CDR3 region has 15 residues. This CDR3 reads CASSVSSGTAYEQYF. CDR3 DNA sequence: TGTGCCAGCAGCGTATCCTCCGGGACAGCATACGAGCAGTACTTC.

The table lists this clone with many counts. The J gene is TRBJ1-3, the V gene TRBV20-1; possibly TRBD1 for D (5 bases). The ends were cut back, 8 bases at V and 2 bases at J, with 13 bases in the middle. This CDR3 is 13 amino acids long. Germline V lookup: CDR1 DFQATT, CDR2 SNEGSKA (reference sequence). The CDR3 DNA reads as TGCAGTCAACAGGCTGGTGCTGGAAACACCATATATTTT. Encoded protein: CSQQAGAGNTIYF.

This clone occurred a few times. Since a much larger clone is just one base distant, this may be a read error. V usage is TRBV13 and J usage is TRBJ1-1; maybe TRBD1 (5 bases). Germline-derived CDR1 and CDR2 are PRHDT and FYEKMQ (reference sequence). Trimming left V 5 bases short and J 0 bases short, with 13 bases between. CDR3 length: 15 amino acids. Written as DNA, the CDR3 is TGTGCCAGCAGCACCAGACAGAACATGAACACTGAAGCTTTCTTT. As protein: CASSTRQNMNTEAFF.

This clone was detected a few times. Compared with germline, one end of the junction differs, possibly owing to a read error. The CDR3: CASILNYGYTF. CDR3 nucleotide sequence: TGTGCCAGCATTTTAAACTATGGCTACACCTTC. This chain connects TRBV28 to TRBJ1-2; D is unclear. Germline loops: CDR1 MDHEN, CDR2 SYDVKM. This CDR3 is 11 amino acids long.

This clone was counted many times. The rearrangement joins TRBV2 to TRBJ2-3; 7 bases are a match to TRBD1. Losses at the gene ends were 5 bases for V and 6 bases for J; bases not matched to a gene: 2. The CDR3 extends over 12 amino acids. Germline CDR1 is SNHLY and CDR2 is FYNNEI. CDR3 bases: TGTGCCAGCAGTACAGGGGCCGATACGCAGTATTTT. Translated, it gives CASSTGADTQYF. Full variable domain (rest looked up from reference TRBV2 and TRBJ2-3): EPEVTQTPSHQVTQMGQEVILRCVPISNHLYFYWYRQILGQKVEFLVSFYNNEISEKSEIFDDQFSVERPDGSNFTLKIRSTKLEDSAMYFCASSTGADTQYFGPGTRLTVL.

In its sample, this clone is medium-sized. V and J are TRBV6-1 and TRBJ2-1; weak D call: TRBD2 (5 bases). CDR1 is MNHNS, CDR2 SASEGT, per germline. The CDR3 spans 16 residues. Between the trimmed V and J ends, which lost 0 bases and 6 bases, there was a span of 15 bases. In nucleotides, the CDR3 is TGTGCCAGCAGTGAAGCGATTTCCGGAGGAGTCAATGAGCAGTTCTTC. It specifies CASSEAISGGVNEQFF.

This clone was recorded many times. The chain uses TRBV2 and TRBJ1-1; tentatively, D is TRBD1 (5 bases). The germline gives CDR1 SNHLY, CDR2 FYNNEI. V shed 4 bases and J shed 7 bases, with 16 bases lying between them. This CDR3 spans 14 amino acids. The CDR3 bases are TGTGCCAGCAGTGGGGCAGGGAAGTTTGATGAAGCTTTCTTT. Translating it yields CASSGAGKFDEAFF.

This clone appeared many times. The chain employs TRBV7-6 and TRBJ2-2, with D hard to call. CDR3 length: 14 residues. Germline-derived CDR1 and CDR2 are SGHVS and FNYEAQ. Trimming left V 6 bases short and J 7 bases short, with 15 bases between. CDR3 bases: TGTGCCAGCAGTCGAAGGGCCTCGAGCGGGGAGCTGTTTTTT. Protein: CASSRRASSGELFF.

In its sample, this clone was seen many times. This sequence joins TRBV24-1 and TRBJ2-1; D is ambiguous. Germline CDR1 and CDR2: KGHDR and SFDVKD. The CDR3 totals 12 residues. With 1 base removed from V and 5 bases from J, the gap between germline ends came to 2 bases. The CDR3 DNA reads TGTGCCACCAGTGATTTTAACAATGAGCAGTTCTTC. As protein: CATSDFNNEQFF.

This clone was seen many times. The rearrangement joins TRBV20-1 to TRBJ1-4; no firm D call. Germline V CDR1 and CDR2: DFQATT, SNEGSKA (reference sequence). Trimming took off 6 bases at V and 5 bases at J, with 31 bases between the two ends. This CDR3 is built from 19 residues. The CDR3 region has the DNA TGCAGTGCGCGACCCCGGAGGGCCGGACCAGGTGGTGGCAATGAAAAACTGTTTTTT. As protein: CSARPRRAGPGGGNEKLFF.

This chain uses TRBV3-1 with TRBJ2-2; D unresolved. CDR3 length equals 11 residues. In germline, CDR1 is LGHDT, CDR2 YNNKEL (reference sequence). V was pared by 3 bases and J by 7 bases, with 3 bases between. DNA for the CDR3: TGTGCCAGCAGCCATGGCGGGGAGCTGTTTTTT. Amino acids: CASSHGGELFF.

This clone is classed as medium-sized. The genes are TRBV28 and TRBJ1-2; D call uncertain. V lost 6 bases to trimming and J lost 2 bases, with 7 bases between them. Germline V lookup: CDR1 MDHEN, CDR2 SYDVKM. The CDR3 contains 12 residues. CDR3 region: CASSNSNYGYTF. CDR3 DNA sequence: TGTGCCAGCAGCAATTCGAACTATGGCTACACCTTC.

The table lists this clone with many counts. This chain's CDR3 is CASSLQGSPFSGANVLTF. The CDR3 bases are TGTGCCAGCAGCCTCCAAGGGTCCCCATTCTCTGGGGCCAACGTCCTGACTTTC. This sequence joins TRBV9 and TRBJ2-6, with D unresolved. V was clipped by 4 bases and J by 0 bases, with 17 bases between them. Per germline, CDR1 SGDLS and CDR2 YYNGEE. This CDR3 has 18 residues.

The rearrangement links TRBV6-1 to TRBJ2-1; TRBD1 agrees at 8 bases. V was clipped by 6 bases and J by 8 bases; unmatched bases: 9. Per germline, CDR1 MNHNS and CDR2 SASEGT. This CDR3 is 14 amino acids long. This chain's CDR3 is CASSPLSGGDEQFF. The CDR3 nucleotides are TGTGCCAGCAGCCCCCTATCAGGGGGCGATGAGCAGTTCTTC.

In this sample, this clone turned up many times. The chain uses TRBV7-9 and TRBJ1-6; 9 bases agree with TRBD1. Germline CDR1 reads SEHNR; CDR2 reads FQNEAQ (reference sequence). The ends lost 5 bases at V and 7 bases at J; junction bases unmatched: 6. This CDR3 contains 15 residues. The CDR3 spells CASSLKGTGNSPLHF. In DNA form, the CDR3 reads TGTGCCAGCAGCCTCAAAGGGACAGGGAATTCACCCCTCCACTTT.

This clone occurred a few times. This sequence joins TRBV2 and TRBJ2-7, with 11 bases lining up with TRBD2. Trimming cost V 6 bases and J 4 bases; bases outside gene matches: 5. Germline lookup yields CDR1 SNHLY and CDR2 FYNNEI. The CDR3 runs 14 residues. CDR3 sequence (DNA): TGTGCCAGCAGGGATACTAGCGGGAGTTACGAGCAGTACTTC. Protein product: CASRDTSGSYEQYF. The full variable domain, in which reference TRBV2 and TRBJ2-7 provide the parts outside the CDR3, is EPEVTQTPSHQVTQMGQEVILRCVPISNHLYFYWYRQILGQKVEFLVSFYNNEISEKSEIFDDQFSVERPDGSNFTLKIRSTKLEDSAMYFCASRDTSGSYEQYFGPGTRLTVT.

The chain is built from TRBV28 and TRBJ2-1, with 9 bases matching TRBD1. The ends lost 5 bases at V and 8 bases at J; junction bases unmatched: 4. The CDR3 has 13 residues. The germline gives CDR1 MDHEN, CDR2 SYDVKM. The DNA of the CDR3 is TGTGCCAGCAGTGCGAGGACAGGGGATGAGCAGTTCTTC. Translating gives CASSARTGDEQFF.

This clone was detected ten times or more. V gene TRBV19 combines with J gene TRBJ2-7; 10 bases map to TRBD2. Germline V CDR1 and CDR2: LNHDA, SQIVND (reference sequence). This CDR3 is 18 amino acids long. V shed 5 bases and J 2 bases; nucleotides not matched to a gene: 15. CDR3 in DNA: TGTGCCAGTAGTCCTAGCGGGAGAGGGACCGGCAGGCCCTACGAGCAGTACTTC. It is translated as CASSPSGRGTGRPYEQYF.

Many counts were recorded for this clone. Possible read error: a much larger clone is one base away. The CDR3 does not close with the conserved phenylalanine or tryptophan, likely indicating a read error. This chain links TRBV15 with TRBJ1-6; TRBD1 agrees at 12 bases. The germline gives CDR1 LNHNV, CDR2 YYDKDF (reference sequence). This CDR3 is 15 amino acids long. J lost 9 bases, V lost 6 bases, and 6 bases had no gene match. The CDR3 protein is CATRTGTGGSSPLHL. The CDR3 region has the DNA TGTGCCACCAGAACCGGGACAGGGGGCAGTTCACCCCTCCACCTT.

This clone counts as medium-sized. The chain combines TRBV6-1 with TRBJ2-7, with 11 nucleotides matching TRBD1. The CDR3 sequence is 14 residues long. Germline values: CDR1 MNHNS, CDR2 SASEGT. The V segment lost 6 bases and the J segment 7 bases; nucleotides outside the gene matches: 8. Here the CDR3 reads CASSRGQGAWEQYF. For the CDR3, the DNA is TGTGCCAGCAGCCGAGGACAGGGGGCGTGGGAGCAGTACTTC.

Many counts were recorded for this clone. The chain joins TRBV5-1 to TRBJ1-3, with D perhaps matching TRBD1 (6 bases). CDR1 is SGHRS and CDR2 is YFSETQ in the germline V gene. The V and J ends lost 0 bases and 2 bases respectively, with 9 bases between them. The CDR3 sequence is 15 residues long. CDR3: CASSLVGTPGNTIYF. CDR3 nucleotide sequence: TGCGCCAGCAGCTTGGTCGGGACACCTGGAAACACCATATATTTT.

This clone has at least ten counts. This may stem from a read error, because a much larger clone lies one nucleotide away. Other DNA sequences in this specimen translate into the identical CDR3. This rearrangement joins TRBV7-9 to TRBJ2-6; D gene unclear. Germline assignment: CDR1 SEHNR and CDR2 FQNEAQ (reference sequence). V dropped 6 bases and J dropped 0 bases, with 9 bases sitting between them. The CDR3 runs to 15 residues. The CDR3 sequence: CASRPISSGANVLTF. The CDR3 DNA sequence: TGTGCCAGCAGACCCATCAGCTCTGGGGCCAACGTCCTGACTTTC.

The table lists this clone with a few counts. The chain uses TRBV19 and TRBJ2-1, with TRBD1 identical over 8 bases. Germline V lookup: CDR1 LNHDA, CDR2 SQIVND (reference sequence). There are 14 residues in the CDR3. Trimming at V came to 10 bases and at J to 1 base, leaving 6 bases not matched to a gene. In DNA form, the CDR3 reads TGTGCCACCAAGGACAGGGCTTCCTACAATGAGCAGTTCTTC. Protein product: CATKDRASYNEQFF.

This clone was seen a handful of times. This chain uses TRBV6-1 with TRBJ2-7; 7 positions agree with TRBD1. Germline-derived CDR1 and CDR2 are MNHNS and SASEGT. This CDR3 spans 16 amino acids. Trimming took 7 bases from V and 2 from J; bases not matched to a gene: 14. The CDR3: CASKKVTGVWAYEQYF. The DNA for the CDR3 is TGTGCCAGCAAAAAGGTCACAGGGGTATGGGCCTACGAGCAGTACTTC.